This T cell receptor (beta chain) comes out of a study of cytotoxic CD8 clonotypes in ibrutinib-treated CLL. Using immunoSEQ multiplex PCR, the repertoire was profiled, and TCRdb retains in-frame clones only, with some absent. The table shows some 35,000 clones, with around 70% occurring only once. The trim removed 3 bases at V and 5 bases at J, leaving 10 bases unmatched. The CDR3 totals 17 residues. CDR1 and CDR2 (germline): KGHSH, LQKENI. The receptor comes from a human donor with chronic lymphocytic leukemia. The V and J genes are TRBV18 and TRBJ2-2, with 9 bases matching TRBD2. The starting material was PBMCs, obtained before ibrutinib treatment. CDR3 sequence (DNA): TGTGCCAGCTCACCCACCAACGCTAGCGGGGTTACCGGGGAGCTGTTTTTT. This sequence encodes CASSPTNASGVTGELFF.